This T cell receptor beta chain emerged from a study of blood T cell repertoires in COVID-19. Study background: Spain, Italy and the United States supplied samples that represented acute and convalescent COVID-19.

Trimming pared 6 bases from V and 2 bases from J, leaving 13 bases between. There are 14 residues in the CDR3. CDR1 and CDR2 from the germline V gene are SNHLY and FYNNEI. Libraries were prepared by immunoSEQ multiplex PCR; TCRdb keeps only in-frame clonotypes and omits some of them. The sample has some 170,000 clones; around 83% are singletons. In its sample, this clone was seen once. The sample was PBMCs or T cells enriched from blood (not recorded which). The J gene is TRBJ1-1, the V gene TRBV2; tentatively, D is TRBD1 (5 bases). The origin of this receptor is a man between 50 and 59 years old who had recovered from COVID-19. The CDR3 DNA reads TGTGCCAGCAGGCGGGGGGGAGTAAACACTGAAGCTTTCTTT. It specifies CASRRGGVNTEAFF.